This is a list of T cell receptor beta chains from one sample in a study of T cells in Graves' hyperthyroidism and ophthalmopathy. TCRdb reprocessed the multiplex PCR reads with MiXCR, giving one entry per CDR3 protein. Here the sample spans 400,000 to 550,000 distinct CDR3 sequences, around 22% being singletons. Source material: blood. These receptors were taken from a woman aged 25 to 39 with Graves' ophthalmopathy. The CDR3 runs from the conserved cysteine through the conserved F or W. D genes are given only for firm matches. Size is stated for part of the rows, as once, few or many counts, or as a class when the clone is expanded.

.	TRBJ2-3	TRBV12-3/TRBV12-4	TRBD2	CASRYFGLAGPDTQYF	TGTGCCAGCAGGTACTTCGGACTAGCGGGGCCAGATACGCAGTATTTT
many	TRBJ2-5	TRBV19	TRBD2	CASSRSGGAQETQYF	TGTGCCAGTAGTCGGAGCGGGGGAGCGCAAGAGACCCAGTACTTC
.	TRBJ2-7	TRBV12-3/TRBV12-4	TRBD1	CASSSYRGWYEQYF	TGTGCCAGCAGTTCCTACAGGGGGTGGTACGAGCAGTACTTC
many	TRBJ2-1	TRBV19	TRBD1	CASSIGQGIYNEQFF	TGTGCCAGTAGTATCGGACAGGGGATCTACAATGAGCAGTTCTTC
many	TRBJ1-1	TRBV2	.	CASSASGLNTEAFF	TGTGCCAGCAGTGCCTCGGGGTTGAACACTGAAGCTTTCTTT
.	TRBJ2-2	TRBV12-3/TRBV12-4	TRBD1	CASSLGGTGTTGELFF	TGTGCCAGCAGTTTAGGTGGGACAGGGACCACCGGGGAGCTGTTTTTT
many	TRBJ2-2	TRBV6-4	.	CASSDSGAHTGELFF	TGTGCCAGCAGTGACTCGGGGGCCCACACCGGGGAGCTGTTTTTT
.	TRBJ2-2	TRBV20-1	.	CSAMRGQWGTGELFF	TGCAGTGCTATGAGGGGTCAGTGGGGCACCGGGGAGCTGTTTTTT
.	TRBJ2-3	TRBV14	.	CASSPSWDTQYF	TGTGCCAGCAGCCCGTCGTGGGATACGCAGTATTTT
many	TRBJ1-2	TRBV18	TRBD1	CASSPPVTGGSGYGYTF	TGTGCCAGCTCACCACCGGTTACAGGGGGGTCCGGCTATGGCTACACCTTC
.	TRBJ2-5	TRBV30	TRBD1	CAWSAVGLQGAGETQYF	TGTGCCTGGAGTGCGGTGGGGCTACAGGGGGCAGGAGAGACCCAGTACTTC
.	TRBJ2-7	TRBV6-1	TRBD1	CASSGQGSYSYEQYF	TGTGCCAGCAGTGGACAGGGGTCTTACTCCTACGAGCAGTACTTC
many	TRBJ2-7	TRBV11-2	TRBD1	CASSLDPGTGAYEQYF	TGTGCCAGCAGCTTAGATCCCGGGACAGGAGCCTACGAGCAGTACTTC
many	TRBJ1-1	TRBV11-2	.	CASSPPLVAGMNTEAFF	TGTGCCAGCAGCCCACCCCTCGTAGCAGGGATGAACACTGAAGCTTTCTTT
many	TRBJ1-2	TRBV7-2	.	CASSLFREGYGYTF	TGTGCCAGCAGCTTATTCAGGGAGGGGTATGGCTACACCTTC
many	TRBJ1-5	TRBV5-1	TRBD1	CASSLGTGEEPQHF	TGCGCCAGCAGCTTGGGGACAGGGGAAGAGCCCCAGCATTTT
few	TRBJ2-5	TRBV20-1	TRBD1	CSAPRRTGDGTQYF	TGCAGTGCTCCCCGTCGGACAGGGGACGGGACCCAGTACTTC
.	TRBJ2-5	TRBV9	.	CASSATTRGETQYF	TGTGCCAGCAGTGCGACTACGCGCGGGGAGACCCAGTACTTC
many	TRBJ1-1	TRBV6-5	.	CASSYGQDTEAFF	TGTGCCAGCAGTTACGGGCAGGACACTGAAGCTTTCTTT
many	TRBJ2-7	TRBV11-2	.	CASSFTGIDEQYF	TGTGCCAGCAGCTTCACAGGGATCGACGAGCAGTACTTC
many	TRBJ1-2	TRBV20-1	.	CSARREYYGYTF	TGCAGCGCACGGAGAGAATACTATGGCTACACCTTC
many	TRBJ2-4	TRBV4-1	.	CASSLSKGTGLAKNIQYF	TGCGCCAGCAGCCTATCTAAAGGGACCGGCTTAGCCAAAAACATTCAGTACTTC
few	TRBJ2-7	TRBV12-3/TRBV12-4	TRBD2	CASSFPQGLAGGPLSYEQYF	TGTGCCAGCAGTTTTCCCCAGGGACTAGCGGGAGGGCCCCTCTCCTACGAGCAGTACTTC
.	TRBJ1-2	TRBV12-3/TRBV12-4	.	CASSGDKGYGYTF	TGTGCCAGCAGTGGGGACAAAGGCTATGGCTACACCTTC
.	TRBJ1-2	TRBV6-1	.	CASSRDHLLTGYTF	TGTGCCAGCAGTAGGGACCACCTCTTGACTGGCTACACCTTC
many	TRBJ1-1	TRBV19	.	CATNTKMNTEAFF	TGTGCCACTAATACTAAGATGAACACTGAAGCTTTCTTT
.	TRBJ2-7	TRBV2	TRBD1	CAIQGQGRSEQYF	TGTGCCATTCAGGGACAGGGAAGGAGCGAGCAGTACTTC
.	TRBJ2-5	TRBV9	TRBD2	CASSLTGLAGGGQETQYF	TGTGCCAGCAGTCTTACAGGACTAGCGGGGGGGGGTCAAGAGACCCAGTACTTC
many	TRBJ2-7	TRBV2	.	CASRYVSLGSYEQYF	TGTGCCAGCAGATATGTCAGTCTGGGCTCCTACGAGCAGTACTTC
many	TRBJ2-4	TRBV20-1	TRBD2	CSPAPGASGGHIQYF	TGCAGCCCCGCCCCCGGGGCTAGCGGGGGTCACATTCAGTACTTC
many	TRBJ2-5	TRBV13	TRBD2	CASSHSLAGQETQYF	TGTGCCAGCAGCCACAGTCTAGCGGGCCAAGAGACCCAGTACTTC
.	TRBJ1-2	TRBV11-2	.	CASSLSLHPQENGYTF	TGTGCCAGCAGCTTATCTCTCCACCCCCAGGAAAATGGCTACACCTTC
few	TRBJ2-5	TRBV11-2	TRBD2	CASRLTLAGPQPGPGTQYF	TGTGCCAGCAGGCTTACATTAGCGGGACCCCAACCAGGGCCCGGGACCCAGTACTTC
many	TRBJ2-5	TRBV6-1	.	CASSKGSWETQYF	TGTGCCAGCAGTAAGGGGTCTTGGGAGACCCAGTACTTC
many	TRBJ1-2	TRBV5-1	TRBD1	CASSLGWDSFNYGYTF	TGCGCCAGCAGCTTGGGATGGGACAGTTTCAACTATGGCTACACCTTC
.	TRBJ2-2	TRBV24-1	.	CATSDYKNTGELFF	TGTGCCACCAGTGATTATAAGAACACCGGGGAGCTGTTTTTT
many	TRBJ1-2	TRBV28	.	CASSYYKNYGYTF	TGTGCCAGCAGTTATTATAAGAACTATGGCTACACCTTC
.	TRBJ2-5	TRBV7-9	.	CAGTSRRGKEETQYF	TGTGCCGGCACATCTAGGCGGGGAAAAGAAGAGACCCAGTACTTC
many	TRBJ1-1	TRBV6-1	.	CASGRQMGTEAFF	TGTGCCAGCGGTCGGCAGATGGGCACTGAAGCTTTCTTT
.	TRBJ1-2	TRBV27	.	CASSLGRDTNYGYTF	TGTGCCAGCAGTTTGGGGAGGGACACTAACTATGGCTACACCTTC
.	TRBJ2-6	TRBV11-2	.	CASSPRSSGANVLTF	TGTGCCAGCAGCCCACGGAGCTCTGGGGCCAACGTCCTGACTTTC
.	TRBJ2-2	TRBV28	.	CASMGLMNTGELFF	TGTGCCAGTATGGGACTTATGAACACCGGGGAGCTGTTTTTT
many	TRBJ2-5	TRBV24-1	.	CATSDGRGREQETQYF	TGTGCCACCAGTGATGGCCGGGGCCGCGAGCAAGAGACCCAGTACTTC
.	TRBJ2-7	TRBV6-1	.	CASSIYREAYEQYF	TGTGCCAGCAGTATCTACAGGGAAGCCTACGAGCAGTACTTC
many	TRBJ2-7	TRBV6-2/TRBV6-3	.	CASSYRTYEQYF	TGTGCCAGCAGTTACCGCACCTACGAGCAGTACTTC
.	TRBJ2-7	TRBV6-1	.	CASSRPGTAYEQYF	TGTGCCAGCAGTCGTCCCGGGACCGCCTACGAGCAGTACTTC
.	TRBJ1-1	TRBV6-1	TRBD1	CASSDSGTGFTEAFF	TGTGCCAGCAGTGATTCCGGGACAGGGTTTACTGAAGCTTTCTTT
.	TRBJ1-1	TRBV6-1	.	CAISEARQQNTEAFF	TGTGCCATCAGTGAAGCCAGACAGCAGAACACTGAAGCTTTCTTT
.	TRBJ1-1	TRBV6-1	.	CASILSGATEAFF	TGTGCCAGCATCTTATCGGGGGCGACTGAAGCTTTCTTT
.	TRBJ2-5	TRBV11-2	TRBD2	CASSLYFSGGQETQYF	TGTGCCAGCAGCTTGTATTTTTCGGGGGGGCAAGAGACCCAGTACTTC
many	TRBJ1-2	TRBV7-9	.	CASSLERGMYYGYTF	TGTGCCAGCAGCTTAGAGCGGGGGATGTACTATGGCTACACCTTC
many	TRBJ2-5	TRBV7-2	TRBD2	CASSLGLAGQTQYF	TGTGCCAGCAGCTTAGGTCTAGCGGGGCAGACCCAGTACTTC
many	TRBJ2-7	TRBV30	TRBD1	CAWAVGQGFSEQYF	TGTGCCTGGGCTGTGGGACAGGGGTTCAGCGAGCAGTACTTC